Each of the 24 T cell receptor delta chains below was sequenced from the same sample in a study of delta chains in infants with herpesvirus infections. Reverse transcription of PBMC RNA used primers specific for the gamma and delta chains. TCRdb reanalysed the RT-PCR reads via CATT. Of thousands of delta-chain clones listed, 30% to 40% were seen once; the top ten hold approximately 5%. The sequences come from peripheral blood, collected at time point 4 of longitudinal follow-up. The receptor source for this set is a human donor who was a Ugandan infant, either HIV-exposed or HIV-unexposed (not recorded which).

This clone rates as large. The chain employs TRDV3 and TRDJ1; perhaps TRDD2 as D (8 bases). The germline gives CDR1 TVYSNPD, CDR2 GDNSRS (reference sequence). The CDR3 spans 19 residues. Trimming took 3 bases from V and 2 from J, leaving 31 bases between them. The chain's CDR3 is CAFRASLPMVLGKTDKLIF. In DNA form, the CDR3 reads TGTGCCTTCCGTGCCTCCCTTCCTATGGTACTGGGGAAGACCGATAAACTCATCTTT.

This chain joins TRAV23/DV6 and TRDJ1; TRDD3 aligns across 8 bases. The CDR3 is made up of 14 amino acids. From germline, CDR1 is NTAFDY and CDR2 IRPDVSE (reference sequence). The CDR3 nucleotides are TGTGCCGTGGTAAATCGGGATACGCGGGGTTTTCTCATCTTT. It is translated as CAVVNRDTRGFLIF.

The genes are TRDV2 and TRDJ2; 12 bases fit TRDD3. The ends lost 1 base at V and 0 bases at J; junction bases unmatched: 8. This CDR3 comprises 19 residues. Germline-derived CDR1 and CDR2 are GEAIGNYY and EKD. The CDR3 DNA reads TGTGCCTGTGACACGTTACTGGGGGATACTTACTCTTTGACAGCACAACTCTTCTTT. Translated, it gives CACDTLLGDTYSLTAQLFF.

Sample share makes this clone medium-sized (0.01 to 0.1%). The chain carries TRDV2 and TRDJ1, with TRDD3 matching 13 bases. The germline gives CDR1 GEAIGNYY, CDR2 EKD. V was pared by 1 base and J by 0 bases, with 7 bases of the junction left unmatched. CDR3 length: 18 residues. The CDR3 DNA sequence: TGTGCCTGTGACACTCTTGTACTGGGGGATACGCACACCGATAAACTCATCTTT. This encodes CACDTLVLGDTHTDKLIF.

The V and J genes are TRDV1 and TRDJ1, with TRDD3 matching 9 bases. The CDR3 consists of 20 residues. V lost 1 base and J lost 7; bases outside the gene matches: 22. CDR1 and CDR2 from the germline V gene are TSWWSYY and QGS. This CDR3 reads CALGEPKAGGIHLVVGKLIF. Here the CDR3 DNA reads TGTGCTCTTGGGGAACCTAAAGCCGGGGGGATACATCTCGTAGTCGGTAAACTCATCTTT.

The CDR3 is CACDTLTYRLGDTGDKLIF. In nucleotides, the CDR3 is TGTGCCTGTGACACACTCACCTACCGACTGGGGGATACCGGCGATAAACTCATCTTT. The V gene is TRDV2, the J gene TRDJ1, with TRDD3 matching 12 bases. Germline V gives CDR1 GEAIGNYY, CDR2 EKD. With 1 base clipped from V and 4 bases from J, the junction kept 15 bases outside the gene matches. This CDR3 has 19 residues.

The chain couples TRDV2 to TRDJ2; 9 bases are a match to TRDD3. The CDR3 has 20 amino acids. Germline trimming cut 0 bases from V and 0 bases from J; bases unmatched to any gene: 13. The germline V gene has CDR1 GEAIGNYY and CDR2 EKD. CDR3 nucleotide sequence: TGTGCCTGTGACACCCTTACGGGTACTGGGGGACCCTCTTTGACAGCACAACTCTTCTTT. This codes for CACDTLTGTGGPSLTAQLFF.

Remarks on this clone: Since a much larger clone is just one base distant, this may be a read error. Additional DNA sequences in this sample encode the identical CDR3. This sequence joins TRDV1 and TRDJ1, with D possibly matching TRDD3 (6 bases). The CDR3 extends over 16 amino acids. Germline V gene sequence: CDR1 TSWWSYY, CDR2 QGS. The CDR3: CALGEDSGTGHDKLIF. CDR3 DNA sequence: TGTGCTCTGGGGGAGGACAGTGGTACTGGTCACGATAAACTCATCTTT.

The V and J genes are TRDV2 and TRDJ3; 7 nucleotides align to TRDD3. V lost 0 bases to trimming and J lost 0 bases; unmatched junction nucleotides: 7. CDR1 is GEAIGNYY and CDR2 is EKD in the germline V gene. The CDR3 is 19 residues long. The CDR3 spells CACDTGGCVSSWDTRQMFF. CDR3 DNA sequence: TGTGCCTGTGACACCGGGGGATGCGTTAGCTCCTGGGACACCCGACAGATGTTTTTC.

CDR3 sequence: CALGDPRLRSILGGYTDKLIF. DNA for the CDR3: TGTGCTCTTGGGGACCCGAGACTCCGCAGCATACTGGGGGGCTACACCGATAAACTCATCTTT. This chain uses TRDV1 with TRDJ1, with 8 nucleotides matching TRDD3. CDR1 and CDR2 (germline): TSWWSYY, QGS. The CDR3 runs 21 residues. Trimming at V came to 3 bases and at J to 0 bases, leaving 21 bases not matched to a gene.

With respect to this clone: A much larger clone differs from this one at a single base, so this may be a read error. V and J are TRDV2 and TRDJ1; TRDD3 aligns across 10 bases. Per the germline V gene, CDR1 is GEAIGNYY and CDR2 is EKD. The CDR3 covers 19 residues. The junction had 18 bases not matched to a gene; V was cut back by 0 bases and J by 6 bases. CDR3 protein: CACDTVGVTGGWDTNKLIF. The CDR3 DNA reads TGTGCCTGTGACACCGTAGGAGTGACTGGGGGATGGGATACCAATAAACTCATCTTT.

J is TRDJ2 and V is TRDV2; 10 nucleotides align to TRDD3. Germline values: CDR1 GEAIGNYY, CDR2 EKD. V lost 0 bases, J lost 4 bases, and 19 bases stayed unmatched. The CDR3 runs 21 residues. The CDR3 sequence: CACDTEFYRGIRGRSTAQLFF. In nucleotides, the CDR3 is TGTGCCTGTGACACCGAGTTCTATCGGGGGATACGCGGGCGTTCGACAGCACAACTCTTCTTT.

Within the sample, this clone is large. This chain joins TRDV2 and TRDJ1; D gene unclear. V was cut by 0 bases and J by 3 bases, with 10 bases left in between. This CDR3 is built from 14 residues. Germline values: CDR1 GEAIGNYY, CDR2 EKD. In nucleotides, the CDR3 is TGTGCCTGTGACACCCTGCTTTATTCCGATAAACTCATCTTT. Its translation: CACDTLLYSDKLIF.

The sample holds a few counts of this clone. The chain carries TRDV2 and TRDJ3; 7 bases line up with TRDD3. Germline CDR1 is GEAIGNYY and CDR2 is EKD. V gave up 1 base and J gave up 0 bases; unmatched junction bases: 5. The CDR3 length is 18 residues. The CDR3 loop reads CACDTAGGRSWDTRQMFF. The CDR3 DNA sequence: TGTGCCTGTGACACTGCTGGGGGTCGCTCCTGGGACACCCGACAGATGTTTTTC.

V is TRDV1 and J is TRDJ1, with D perhaps matching TRDD3 (9 bases). V was trimmed by 3 bases and J by 0 bases, leaving 35 bases between them. Per the germline V gene, CDR1 is TSWWSYY and CDR2 is QGS. This CDR3 contains 23 residues. In nucleotides, the CDR3 is TGTGCTCTTGGGGAGCTATTTTGGCCTTCCTATCTCTTTTACTGGGGGAACACCGATAAACTCATCTTT. Protein product: CALGELFWPSYLFYWGNTDKLIF.

The chain is built from TRDV2 and TRDJ1; D remains ambiguous. The germline V gene encodes CDR1 GEAIGNYY and CDR2 EKD. Trimming stripped 2 bases from V and 0 bases from J, with 12 bases between. This CDR3 contains 15 residues. The CDR3 region has the DNA TGTGCCTGTGACATGGTTGCGCCGTACACCGATAAACTCATCTTT. The encoded protein is CACDMVAPYTDKLIF.

This clone was recorded a few times. The V and J genes are TRDV2 and TRDJ1; 8 bases are shared with TRDD3. The CDR3 is 14 amino acids. With 0 bases clipped from V and 4 bases from J, the junction kept 3 bases outside the gene matches. The germline V gene encodes CDR1 GEAIGNYY and CDR2 EKD. The CDR3 DNA reads as TGTGCCTGTGACACCTTGGGGGATGTCGATAAACTCATCTTT. Translation: CACDTLGDVDKLIF.

This clone is large by share. The assigned J gene is TRDJ2, but the V gene is uncalled; the table gives TRDD3 as D, unverified against the DNA. This CDR3 has 23 residues. The CDR3 DNA is TGCGCTACAGGCTGGGTTCCATCGCCCCCGGAATCCTGGATTCTCACTTTGACAGCACAACTCTTCTTT. Its protein is CATGWVPSPPESWILTLTAQLFF.

A remark on this clone: This may come from a read error, since a much larger clone is one base off. The V call is TRDV2, the J call TRDJ1; a possible D gene is TRDD3 (6 bases). Germline CDR1 and CDR2: GEAIGNYY and EKD. Between the trimmed V and J ends, which lost 3 bases and 0 bases, there was a span of 22 bases. The CDR3 spans 18 residues. The CDR3 is CACDSLLRIPQYTDKLIF. CDR3 nucleotide sequence: TGTGCCTGTGACTCCCTACTGAGGATACCTCAGTACACCGATAAACTCATCTTT.

This chain connects TRDV1 to TRDJ1; weak D call: TRDD3 (6 bases). Germline CDR1 and CDR2: TSWWSYY and QGS. Trimming removed 1 base from V and 2 bases from J, with 20 bases in between. This CDR3 contains 18 residues. As DNA, the CDR3 is TGTGCTCTTGGGGAACGACTCCCTCCGGGGGAATTTACCGATAAACTCATCTTT. Its protein is CALGERLPPGEFTDKLIF.

The chain uses TRDV2 and TRDJ1; 13 bases agree with TRDD3. Germline V gene data show CDR1 as GEAIGNYY and CDR2 as EKD. This CDR3 region has 18 residues. The V gene end was trimmed by 3 bases and the J gene end by 4 bases; junction bases not matched to a gene: 13. The CDR3 DNA is TGTGCCTGTGACCTTGTACTGGGGGATACGCGTCAGAGCGATAAACTCATCTTT. This encodes CACDLVLGDTRQSDKLIF.

This clone was recorded a few times. The J gene is TRDJ1, the V gene TRAV38-2/DV8; 8 bases agree with TRDD3. The CDR3 loop spans 18 amino acids. Germline V gene sequence: CDR1 TSESDYY, CDR2 QEAYKQQN. Trimming at V came to 0 bases and at J to 0 bases, leaving 10 bases not matched to a gene. The CDR3 coding sequence is TGTGCTTATAGGAGCGCAGGCAGGGGATACACGTACACCGATAAACTCATCTTT. This gives the protein CAYRSAGRGYTYTDKLIF.

CDR3 sequence: CACDTLGGIRFSHTDKLIF. The CDR3 region has the DNA TGTGCCTGTGACACCCTCGGGGGGATACGGTTTTCTCACACCGATAAACTCATCTTT. V usage is TRDV2 and J usage is TRDJ1, with 10 bases fitting TRDD3. Trimming removed 0 bases from V and 0 bases from J; junction bases left unmatched: 12. Germline V gives CDR1 GEAIGNYY, CDR2 EKD. This CDR3 has 19 amino acids.

This chain uses TRDV1 with TRDJ1; 8 bases align to TRDD3. This CDR3 is 25 amino acids long. J was trimmed by 0 bases and V by 0 bases; bases with no gene match: 30. Germline assignment: CDR1 TSWWSYY and CDR2 QGS. CDR3: CALGELLSPPSGLGAPGPYTDKLIF. Written as DNA, the CDR3 is TGTGCTCTTGGGGAACTACTCAGTCCTCCTTCCGGACTGGGGGCCCCCGGACCGTACACCGATAAACTCATCTTT.